What follows describes a single T cell receptor beta chain. Its specificity is not known. The sample is drawn from a study of cytomegalovirus exposure and HLA in healthy donors. The study, taken as a whole, reports: Some segments of the V type, notably TRBV6-2 and TRBV6-3, were excluded as indistinguishable. Most TCR beta V segments were productive about 87% or about 30% of the time in an earlier analysis. In a later analysis, most CMV-associated TCR beta chains appeared HLA-restricted.

PCR amplification relied on 60 Vbeta primers (plus 13 Jbeta primers). Libraries were prepared by immunoSEQ multiplex PCR; TCRdb keeps only in-frame clonotypes and omits some of them. Here the sample spans about 93,000 clones, 78% being singletons. Germline values: CDR1 SQVTM, CDR2 ANQGSEA. The CDR3 has 13 amino acids. Trimming left V 4 bases short and J 5 bases short, with 13 bases between. The chain employs TRBV29-1 and TRBJ2-3; D possibly corresponds to TRBD1 (6 bases). This receptor was identified in a woman aged 40 to 49 in good health and CMV-seronegative. Material: PBMCs. CDR3 region: CSVGQGRGDTQYF. DNA for the CDR3: TGCAGCGTTGGTCAGGGGCGCGGAGATACGCAGTATTTT.